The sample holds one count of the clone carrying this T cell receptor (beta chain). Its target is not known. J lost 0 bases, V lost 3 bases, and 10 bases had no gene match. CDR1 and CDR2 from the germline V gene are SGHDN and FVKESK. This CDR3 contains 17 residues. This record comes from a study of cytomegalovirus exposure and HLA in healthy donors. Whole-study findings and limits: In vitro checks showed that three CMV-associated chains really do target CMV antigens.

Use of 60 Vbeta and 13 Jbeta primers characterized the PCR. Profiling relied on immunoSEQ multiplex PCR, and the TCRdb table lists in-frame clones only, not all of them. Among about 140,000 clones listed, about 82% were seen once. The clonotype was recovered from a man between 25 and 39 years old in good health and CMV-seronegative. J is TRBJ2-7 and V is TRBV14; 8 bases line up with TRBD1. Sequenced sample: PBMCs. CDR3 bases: TGTGCCAGCAGCCACGATCCCGGACAGGGAAGCTCCTACGAGCAGTACTTC. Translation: CASSHDPGQGSSYEQYF.